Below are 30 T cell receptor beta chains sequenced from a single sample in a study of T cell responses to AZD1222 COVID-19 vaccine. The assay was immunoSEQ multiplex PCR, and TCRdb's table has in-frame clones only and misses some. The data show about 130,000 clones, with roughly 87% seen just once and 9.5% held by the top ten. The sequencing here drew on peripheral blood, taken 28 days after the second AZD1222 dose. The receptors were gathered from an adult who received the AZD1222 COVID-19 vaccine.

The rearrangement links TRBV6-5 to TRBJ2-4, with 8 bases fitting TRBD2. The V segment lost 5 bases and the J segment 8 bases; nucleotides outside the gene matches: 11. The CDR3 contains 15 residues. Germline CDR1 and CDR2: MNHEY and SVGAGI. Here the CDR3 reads CASSPQTSDRDIQYF. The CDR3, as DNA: TGTGCCAGCAGTCCCCAGACTAGCGATCGGGACATTCAGTACTTC.

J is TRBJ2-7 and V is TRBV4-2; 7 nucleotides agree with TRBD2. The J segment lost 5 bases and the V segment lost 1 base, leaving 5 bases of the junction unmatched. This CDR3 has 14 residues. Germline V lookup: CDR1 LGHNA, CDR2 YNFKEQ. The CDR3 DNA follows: TGTGCCAGCAGCCAAGCCAGCGGGAACAACGAGCAGTACTTC. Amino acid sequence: CASSQASGNNEQYF.

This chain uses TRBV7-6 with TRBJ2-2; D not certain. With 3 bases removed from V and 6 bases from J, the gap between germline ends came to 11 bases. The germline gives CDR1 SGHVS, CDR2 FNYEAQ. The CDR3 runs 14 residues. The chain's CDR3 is CASSLGNFPGELFF. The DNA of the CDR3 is TGTGCCAGCAGCTTGGGCAATTTCCCCGGGGAGCTGTTTTTT.

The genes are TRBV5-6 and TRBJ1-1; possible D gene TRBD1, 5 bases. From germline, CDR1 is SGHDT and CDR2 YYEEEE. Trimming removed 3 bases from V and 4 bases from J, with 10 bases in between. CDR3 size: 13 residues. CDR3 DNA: TGTGCCAGCAGCTGGGGGGTCGGCACTGAAGCTTTCTTT. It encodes CASSWGVGTEAFF.

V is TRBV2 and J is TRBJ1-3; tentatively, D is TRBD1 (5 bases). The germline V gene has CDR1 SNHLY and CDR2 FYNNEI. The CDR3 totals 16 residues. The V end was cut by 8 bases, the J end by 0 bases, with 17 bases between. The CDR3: CASCAYKGRSGNTIYF. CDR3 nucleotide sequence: TGTGCCAGCTGCGCCTACAAGGGGCGCTCTGGAAACACCATATATTTT.

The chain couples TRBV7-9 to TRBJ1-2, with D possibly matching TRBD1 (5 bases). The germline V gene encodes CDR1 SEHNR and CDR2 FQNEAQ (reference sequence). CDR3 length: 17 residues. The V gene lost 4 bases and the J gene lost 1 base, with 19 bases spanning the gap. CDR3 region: CASSSQGAGPNNYGYTF. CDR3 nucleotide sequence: TGTGCCAGCAGCTCCCAAGGGGCCGGACCGAATAACTATGGCTACACCTTC. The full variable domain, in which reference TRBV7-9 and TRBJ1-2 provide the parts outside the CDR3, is DTGVSQNPRHKITKRGQNVTFRCDPISEHNRLYWYRQTLGQGPEFLTYFQNEAQLEKSRLLSDRFSAERPKGSFSTLEIQRTEQGDSAMYLCASSSQGAGPNNYGYTFGSGTRLTVV.

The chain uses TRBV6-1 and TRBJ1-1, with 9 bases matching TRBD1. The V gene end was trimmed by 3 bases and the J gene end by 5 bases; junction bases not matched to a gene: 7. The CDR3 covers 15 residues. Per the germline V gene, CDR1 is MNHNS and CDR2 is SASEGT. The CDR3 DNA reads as TGTGCCAGCAGTGAGACTGACAGGGGGTGGACTGAAGCTTTCTTT. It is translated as CASSETDRGWTEAFF.

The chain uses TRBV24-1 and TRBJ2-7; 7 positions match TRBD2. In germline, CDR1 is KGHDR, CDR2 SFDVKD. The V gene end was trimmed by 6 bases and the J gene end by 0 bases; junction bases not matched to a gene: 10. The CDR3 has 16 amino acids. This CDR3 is CATSYKASGPSYEQYF. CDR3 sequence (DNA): TGTGCCACCAGTTATAAAGCTAGCGGTCCCTCCTACGAGCAGTACTTC.

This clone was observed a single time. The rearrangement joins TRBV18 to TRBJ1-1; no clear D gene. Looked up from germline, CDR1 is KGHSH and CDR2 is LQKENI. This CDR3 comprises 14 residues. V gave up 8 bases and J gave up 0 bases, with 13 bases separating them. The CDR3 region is CASRSSPMNTEAFF. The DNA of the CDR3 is TGTGCCAGCCGCAGCAGCCCGATGAACACTGAAGCTTTCTTT.

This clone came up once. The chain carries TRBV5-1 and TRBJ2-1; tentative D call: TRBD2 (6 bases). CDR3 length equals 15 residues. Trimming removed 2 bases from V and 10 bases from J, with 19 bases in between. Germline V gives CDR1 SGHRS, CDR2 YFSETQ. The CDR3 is CASSLVGGVQLEQFF. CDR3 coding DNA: TGCGCCAGCAGCTTAGTTGGAGGGGTGCAATTAGAGCAGTTCTTC.

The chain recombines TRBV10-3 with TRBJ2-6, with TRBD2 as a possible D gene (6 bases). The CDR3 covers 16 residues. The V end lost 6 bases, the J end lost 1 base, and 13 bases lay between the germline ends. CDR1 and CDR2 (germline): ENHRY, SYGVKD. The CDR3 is CAISGRGGSGANVLTF. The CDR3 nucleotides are TGTGCCATCAGCGGGAGAGGCGGGTCTGGGGCCAACGTCCTGACTTTC.

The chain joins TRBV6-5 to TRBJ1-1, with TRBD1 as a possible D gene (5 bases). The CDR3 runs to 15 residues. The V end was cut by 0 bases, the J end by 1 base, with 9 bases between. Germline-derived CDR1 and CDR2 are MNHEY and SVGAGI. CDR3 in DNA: TGTGCCAGCAGTTACTCATTTCAGGGGAACACTGAAGCTTTCTTT. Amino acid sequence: CASSYSFQGNTEAFF.

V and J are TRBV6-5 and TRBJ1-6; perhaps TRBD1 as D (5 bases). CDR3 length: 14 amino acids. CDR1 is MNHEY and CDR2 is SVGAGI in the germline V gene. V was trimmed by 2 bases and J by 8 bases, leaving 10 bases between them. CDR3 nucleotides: TGTGCCAGCAGTTACCTGCAGGGTTATTCACCCCTCCACTTT. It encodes CASSYLQGYSPLHF.

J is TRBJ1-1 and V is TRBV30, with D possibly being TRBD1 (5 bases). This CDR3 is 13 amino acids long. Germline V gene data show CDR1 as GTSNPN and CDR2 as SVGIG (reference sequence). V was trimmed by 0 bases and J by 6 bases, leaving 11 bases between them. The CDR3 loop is CAWSVPGDAEAFF. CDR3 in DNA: TGTGCCTGGAGTGTACCCGGGGACGCTGAAGCTTTCTTT.

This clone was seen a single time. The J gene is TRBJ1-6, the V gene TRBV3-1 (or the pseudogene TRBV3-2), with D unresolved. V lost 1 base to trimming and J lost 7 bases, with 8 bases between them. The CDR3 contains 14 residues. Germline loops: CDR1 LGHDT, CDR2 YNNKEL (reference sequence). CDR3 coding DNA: TGTGCCAGCAGCCAAGCCGGGAGAAATTCACCCCTCCACTTT. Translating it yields CASSQAGRNSPLHF.

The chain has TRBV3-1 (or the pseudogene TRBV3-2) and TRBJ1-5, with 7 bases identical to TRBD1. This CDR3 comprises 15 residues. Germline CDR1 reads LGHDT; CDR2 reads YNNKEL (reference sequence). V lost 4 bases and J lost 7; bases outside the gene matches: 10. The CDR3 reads CASSPSDRAIQPQHF. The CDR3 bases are TGTGCCAGCAGCCCGTCAGACAGGGCTATACAGCCCCAGCATTTT.

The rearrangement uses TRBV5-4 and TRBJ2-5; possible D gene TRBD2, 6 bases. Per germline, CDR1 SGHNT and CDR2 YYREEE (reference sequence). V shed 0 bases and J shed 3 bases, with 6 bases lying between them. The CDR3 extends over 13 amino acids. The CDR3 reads CASSLGGEETQYF. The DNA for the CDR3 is TGTGCCAGCAGCTTGGGGGGGGAAGAGACCCAGTACTTC.

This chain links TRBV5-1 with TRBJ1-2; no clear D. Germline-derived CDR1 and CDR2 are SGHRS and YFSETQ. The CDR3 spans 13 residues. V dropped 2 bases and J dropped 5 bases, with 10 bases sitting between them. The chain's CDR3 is CASSFGASYGYTF. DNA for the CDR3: TGCGCCAGCAGCTTTGGAGCCTCTTATGGCTACACCTTC.

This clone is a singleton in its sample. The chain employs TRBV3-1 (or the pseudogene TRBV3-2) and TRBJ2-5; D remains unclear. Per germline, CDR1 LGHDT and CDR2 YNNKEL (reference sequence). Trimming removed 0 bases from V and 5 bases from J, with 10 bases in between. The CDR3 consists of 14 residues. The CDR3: CASSQDLDRETQYF. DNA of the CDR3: TGTGCCAGCAGCCAAGATCTAGATCGGGAGACCCAGTACTTC.

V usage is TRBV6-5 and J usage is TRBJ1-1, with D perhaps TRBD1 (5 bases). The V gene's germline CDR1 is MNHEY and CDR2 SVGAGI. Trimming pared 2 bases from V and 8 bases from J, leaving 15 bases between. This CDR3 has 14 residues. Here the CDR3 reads CASSYQLGWGEAFF. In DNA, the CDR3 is TGTGCCAGCAGTTACCAATTAGGTTGGGGGGAAGCTTTCTTT.

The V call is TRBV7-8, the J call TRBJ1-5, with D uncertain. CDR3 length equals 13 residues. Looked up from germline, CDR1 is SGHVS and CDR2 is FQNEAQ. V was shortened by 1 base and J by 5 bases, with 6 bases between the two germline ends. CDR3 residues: CASSLENHQPQHF. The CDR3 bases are TGTGCCAGCAGCTTAGAGAATCATCAGCCCCAGCATTTT.

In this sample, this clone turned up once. CDR3 protein: CAWNSLEGNSGNTIYF. In nucleotides, the CDR3 is TGTGCCTGGAATAGTCTGGAGGGAAACTCTGGAAACACCATATATTTT. The genes are TRBV30 and TRBJ1-3; no firm D call. Germline CDR1 and CDR2: GTSNPN and SVGIG (reference sequence). The V end was cut by 4 bases, the J end by 0 bases, with 16 bases between. This CDR3 region has 16 residues.

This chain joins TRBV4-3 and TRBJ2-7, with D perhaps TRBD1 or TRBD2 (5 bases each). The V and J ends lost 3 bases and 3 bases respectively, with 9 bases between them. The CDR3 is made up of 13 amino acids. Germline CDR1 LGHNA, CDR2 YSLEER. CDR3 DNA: TGCGCCAGCAGCCAGGGACCGCGCTACGAGCAGTACTTC. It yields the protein CASSQGPRYEQYF.

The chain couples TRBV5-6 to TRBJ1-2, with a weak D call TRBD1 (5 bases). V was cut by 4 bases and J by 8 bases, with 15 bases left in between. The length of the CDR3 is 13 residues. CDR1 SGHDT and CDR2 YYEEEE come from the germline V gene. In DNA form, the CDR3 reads TGTGCCAGCAGCGGCGGGACGGCCCTGGGCTACACCTTC. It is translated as CASSGGTALGYTF.

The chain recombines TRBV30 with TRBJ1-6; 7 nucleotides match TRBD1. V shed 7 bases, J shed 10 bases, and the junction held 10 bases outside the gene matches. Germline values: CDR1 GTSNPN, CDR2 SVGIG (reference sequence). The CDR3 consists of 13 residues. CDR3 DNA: TGTGCCTTGGCCGGGACAGATTTGTCACCCCTCCACTTT. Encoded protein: CALAGTDLSPLHF.

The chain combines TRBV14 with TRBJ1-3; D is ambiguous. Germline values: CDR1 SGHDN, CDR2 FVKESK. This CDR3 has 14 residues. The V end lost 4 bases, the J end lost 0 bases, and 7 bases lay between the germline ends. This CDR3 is CASSRGISGNTIYF. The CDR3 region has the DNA TGTGCCAGCAGCCGAGGAATCTCTGGAAACACCATATATTTT.

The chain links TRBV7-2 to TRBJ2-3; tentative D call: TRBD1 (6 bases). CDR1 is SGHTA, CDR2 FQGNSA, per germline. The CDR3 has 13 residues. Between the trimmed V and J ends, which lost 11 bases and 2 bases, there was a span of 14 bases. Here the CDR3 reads CAVRDKATDTQYF. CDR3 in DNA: TGTGCCGTCCGGGACAAGGCCACAGATACGCAGTATTTT.

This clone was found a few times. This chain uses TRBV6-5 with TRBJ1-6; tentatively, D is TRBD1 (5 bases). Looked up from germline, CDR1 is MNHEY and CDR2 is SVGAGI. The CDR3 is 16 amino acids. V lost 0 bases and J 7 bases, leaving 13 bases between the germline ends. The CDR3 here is CASSYSRGALNSPLHF. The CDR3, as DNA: TGTGCCAGCAGTTACTCGAGAGGGGCCCTCAATTCACCCCTCCACTTT.

Here the CDR3 reads CASNALTDSGLGPTF. CDR3 nucleotide sequence: TGTGCCAGCAACGCACTTACCGACAGTGGTTTAGGACCCACCTTC. The chain links TRBV9 to TRBJ1-2, with a possible D match to TRBD1 (5 bases). Germline values: CDR1 SGDLS, CDR2 YYNGEE. V lost 6 bases and J 13 bases, leaving 28 bases between the germline ends. The CDR3 loop spans 15 amino acids.

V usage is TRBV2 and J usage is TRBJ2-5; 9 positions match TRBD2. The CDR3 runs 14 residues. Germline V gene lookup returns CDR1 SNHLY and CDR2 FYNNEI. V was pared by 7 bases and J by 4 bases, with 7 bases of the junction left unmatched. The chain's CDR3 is CASKKRGGAETQYF. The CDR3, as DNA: TGTGCCAGCAAGAAACGCGGGGGGGCAGAGACCCAGTACTTC. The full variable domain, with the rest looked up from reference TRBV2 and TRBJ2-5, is EPEVTQTPSHQVTQMGQEVILRCVPISNHLYFYWYRQILGQKVEFLVSFYNNEISEKSEIFDDQFSVERPDGSNFTLKIRSTKLEDSAMYFCASKKRGGAETQYFGPGTRLLVL.